What follows is one T cell receptor beta chain and its context. Trimming removed 1 base from V and 7 bases from J, with 16 bases in between. The CDR3 has 15 amino acids. Looked up from germline, CDR1 is MDHEN and CDR2 is SYDVKM. These data are taken from a study of tumour-infiltrating T cells in Burkitt lymphoma. Only in-frame clones appear in the TCRdb table, and some are missing; sequencing was by immunoSEQ multiplex PCR. The table has 14,000 or so clones, about 31% seen once. The chain combines TRBV28 with TRBJ1-2, with D hard to call. The specimen was tumor tissue. The TCR comes from a human donor with diffuse large B-cell lymphoma. DNA of the CDR3: TGTGCCAGCAGTTTATATAGGTCGGGCTCTGGTGGCTACACCTTC. Amino acids: CASSLYRSGSGGYTF.